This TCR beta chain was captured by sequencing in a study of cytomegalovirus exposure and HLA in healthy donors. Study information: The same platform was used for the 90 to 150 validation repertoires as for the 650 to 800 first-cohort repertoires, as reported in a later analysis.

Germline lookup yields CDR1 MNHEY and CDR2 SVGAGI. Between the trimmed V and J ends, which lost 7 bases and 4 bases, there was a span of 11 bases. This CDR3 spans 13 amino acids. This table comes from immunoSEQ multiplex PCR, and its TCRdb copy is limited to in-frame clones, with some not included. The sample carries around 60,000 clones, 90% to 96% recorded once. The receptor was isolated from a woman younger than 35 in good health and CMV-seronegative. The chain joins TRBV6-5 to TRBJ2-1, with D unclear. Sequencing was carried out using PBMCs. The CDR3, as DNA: TGTGCCAGCAAGGCGGTGGGTTACAATGAGCAGTTCTTC. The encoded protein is CASKAVGYNEQFF.